This TCR delta chain emerged from a study of gamma-delta chains in newborns, infants, children. TCRdb re-identified clones in the reads via CATT. In the table there are approximately 11,000 delta-chain clones, roughly 9.5% of which are singletons. Germline trimming cut 3 bases from V and 5 bases from J; bases unmatched to any gene: 3. Germline V lookup: CDR1 GEAIGNYY, CDR2 EKD. The CDR3 spans 14 residues. Sequences were obtained from blood. This chain links TRDV2 with TRDJ2, with TRDD3 identical over 9 bases. This receptor was taken from a child who was a newborn, infant or young child, either healthy, febrile or measles-vaccinated (not recorded which). The CDR3 DNA sequence: TGTGCCTGTGACTCTCTGGGGGATACAGCACAACTCTTCTTT. It codes for CACDSLGDTAQLFF.